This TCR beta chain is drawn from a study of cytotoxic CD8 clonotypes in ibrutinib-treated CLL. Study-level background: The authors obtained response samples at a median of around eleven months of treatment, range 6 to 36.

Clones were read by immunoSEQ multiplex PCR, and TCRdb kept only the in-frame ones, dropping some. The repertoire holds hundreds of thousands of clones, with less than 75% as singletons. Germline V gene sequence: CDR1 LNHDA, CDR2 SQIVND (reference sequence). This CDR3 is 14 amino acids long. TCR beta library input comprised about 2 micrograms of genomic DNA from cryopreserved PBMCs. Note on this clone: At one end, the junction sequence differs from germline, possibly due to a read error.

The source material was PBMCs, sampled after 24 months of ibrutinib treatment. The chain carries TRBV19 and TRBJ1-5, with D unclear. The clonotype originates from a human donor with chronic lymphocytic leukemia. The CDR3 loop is CASNRPEGNQPQHF. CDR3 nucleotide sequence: TGTGCCAGTAACCGGCCCGAAGGGAATCAACCCCAGCATTTT.